The subject of this entry is one T cell receptor (beta chain). Its antigen specificity is not known. No much larger clone is present one base from it, and per-base qualities are unavailable. This sample is part of a study of cytomegalovirus exposure and HLA in healthy donors (dated by TCRdb to about 2017). Background for the entire study: An earlier analysis of 550 to 700 of the donors reported 276 Gb of sequence data and around 110 million unique TCR beta sequences from some 180 million T cells. About 300 gigabases of sequencing data and tens of millions of unique TCR sequences were included in an early release covering several hundred HLA-typed donors. Of the 300 to 400 genotyped donors, over 65% fell in the genetic ancestry cluster associated with self-reported Caucasian donors. The study aimed to test whether cataloging public T cell receptors could reveal signatures of past pathogen exposure. Using immunosequencing, the study profiled T cell repertoires from approximately 700 subjects and related those repertoires to cytomegalovirus serostatus. In addition to the first cohort of approximately 650 subjects, a separate validation cohort of approximately 110 different subjects was used. The study combined high-throughput TCR immunosequencing, statistical association of individual TCRs with disease status, and machine learning to predict cytomegalovirus infection status. A later analysis re-examined previously published TCR beta repertoires from over 500 donors and added high-resolution HLA genotyping to investigate patterns of TCR occurrence. In the later analysis, no new phenotypic data were used to find candidate immune exposures; instead, reliance was placed on TCR beta sequences and their occurrence across donors. To decide whether each TCR beta V gene segment behaved as functional or pseudogenic, an earlier analysis of some 540 of the donors relied on high-throughput TCR beta sequencing. Donor age, sex, ethnicity and CMV serostatus were compiled together with the repertoire data. Genome-wide SNP genotypes for about 65% of the roughly 670 donors were used in a later genetic analysis, which treated that subset as a discovery cohort. All discovery cohort repertoires had been generated on a single sequencing platform. HLA typing covered class I and class II loci at four-digit resolution. The number of typed donors differed by locus: roughly 620-640 for A, B, C, DRB1 and DQB1; 500 to 550 for DQA1; around 610 for DPA1; and 400 to 480 for DPB1. Roughly 5 DR-DQ haplotypes were handled as single units for association and clustering, since linkage in the cohort was strong. Across some 400 genotyped donors of the cohort, an average of about 200,000 unique TCR beta nucleotide sequences per donor were sequenced, and roughly 20% of those sequences were non-productive. Results and caveats for the whole study, not just this receptor: Compared with equally common non-associated chains, HLA-associated TCR beta chains in a later analysis were more clonally expanded and had lower generation probabilities. Broadly in line with IMGT annotations, most TCR beta V segments showed up in productive rearrangements about 90% or about 30% of the time in an earlier analysis of under 700 of the donors. The classifier was reported to diagnose cytomegalovirus status with high specificity and sensitivity in both the original and validation cohorts. The study listed 164 TCR beta chains as associated with cytomegalovirus. In vitro tests confirmed that a few of the cytomegalovirus-associated TCR beta chains recognize cytomegalovirus antigens. The authors suggested that the approach could potentially be generalized to other disease states and immunological phenotypes. Most TCR sequences were seen in very few donors, while some public TCRs were found in many individuals. Some 16 rarely observed V segments, including chromosome 9 orphons, were excluded from the earlier analysis of some 590 of the donors because counts were too low. A further reported finding was that TCR beta sequences accurately predicted the HLA-A and HLA-B alleles for most subjects in the first cohort. Because some donors lacked HLA typing at each locus, the association tests relied only on the typed subset. When HLA alleles, especially DR and DQ, strongly co-occurred, TCR associations were difficult to assign to individual alleles. A later analysis associated approximately 17,000 TCR beta sequences with specific HLA alleles at a false discovery rate of 0.05. Presence/absence analyses assumed roughly uniform sequencing depth across donors, an assumption that may not hold. Most CMV-associated TCR beta chains appeared to be HLA-restricted in a later analysis, and the HLA associations seemed to be driven largely by CMV exposure. Immune exposure information for the cohort was limited to CMV serostatus. Some IMGT-functional V segments, including TRBV6-2 and TRBV6-3, could not be distinguished by the 87-base-pair reads and were therefore excluded. In a later analysis, several top co-occurrence clusters were reported to appear linked to parvovirus B19, influenza, CMV and Epstein-Barr virus. According to a later genetic analysis, donors in an Asian-associated ancestry cluster had fewer N-insertions in productive TCRs than the approximately 610-donor mean. V-gene and J-gene trimming of TCR beta chains was associated with a missense DCLRE1C variant in a later genetic analysis, and the association was replicated in an independent cohort. In a later analysis, the rate of TCR association differed among HLA loci, with DRB1 alleles having the most associated TCRs and HLA-C alleles having the fewest. Correlated functional status among segregating V segments might reflect linkage disequilibrium, but an unknown experimental factor could not be ruled out. This cohort had only TCR beta chains sequenced, and the lack of alpha or paired-chain data limited which features could be detected. A group of highly shared sequence variants was considered likely to be a technical artifact of the sequencing pipeline.

Library preparation used the immunoSEQ multiplex PCR assay. For the multiplex PCR, a mixture combining 60 forward primers for TCR Vbeta segments and 13 reverse primers for TCR Jbeta segments was used. The CDR3 region of rearranged TCR beta genes was amplified from genomic DNA with a multiplex PCR assay. The amplified TCR beta libraries were sequenced on the Illumina HiSeq System as 87-base-pair reads. The original pipeline was this. In a later analysis, roughly 80 million unique TCR beta chains were counted across the approximately 670 repertoires, and approximately 9.9 million of these chains were shared by at least two donors. Raw reads were error-corrected and collapsed into unique sequences by a nearest-neighbor algorithm in which closely related sequences were merged to remove PCR and sequencing errors. CDR3 sequences were aligned to IMGT reference sequences to assign V, D and J gene segments. Each retained sequence needed at least a six-nucleotide match to both a V gene segment and a J gene segment. Rearrangements were called productive when the CDR3 lacked stop codons and stayed in frame with V and J; all others were non-productive. CDR3 was defined by IMGT convention, running from the second conserved V-encoded cysteine to the conserved J-encoded phenylalanine. The earlier analysis of some 600 of the donors excluded sequences that lacked an unambiguous match to a single V gene segment. An earlier analysis of 500 to 600 of the donors classified V segments as functional when productive rearrangements were above 56.7% and as segregating when the standard deviation between donors was above 5%. To diagnose cytomegalovirus status from the catalog of TCR beta chain sequences, a statistical classification framework was built. A later analysis assigned V and J genes by comparing TCR nucleotide sequences with IMGT/GENE-DB human TR gene sequences. A later analysis assigned CDR3 sequences and most-parsimonious VDJ recombination scenarios with the TCRdist pipeline. A later analysis defined each TCR beta chain by its CDR3 amino acid sequence plus V-gene family, and excluded reads lacking a unique V-gene family. To address suspected cross-contamination and a sequencing artifact, a later analysis removed around 590 highly shared, low-generation-probability nucleotide sequences. A later analysis calculated a clonal expansion index for each public chain from normalized within-repertoire ranks of inferred template counts. Generation probabilities in a later analysis came from a VDJ recombination model fitted to out-of-frame rearrangements, and those results were checked against IGoR. Hypergeometric tests were used in a later analysis to score TCR-TCR, TCR-HLA and TCR-CMV co-occurrence, with a repertoire-size bias correction applied to the TCR pairs. A later analysis estimated false discovery rates by permuting HLA or CMV assignments 20 times. A later analysis grouped co-occurring TCRs with DBSCAN, adding TCRdist sequence similarity when clustering within HLA-allele-positive subsets. Co-occurrence clustering excluded repertoires with fewer than 30,000 or more than 120,000 public chains, plus five with anomalous nucleotide sharing. TCRdb mirrors the immuneACCESS table, restricted to in-frame sequences. Some clones are absent from its copies; in checked studies, under half trace to an unresolved V gene, and the reason for the others is unknown. V and J calls and clone size are as listed in that table; D and trimming were resolved from the DNA. This sample comprises 63,000 or so clones, 70% to 75% of them detected only once. The ten most abundant clones make up about 20% of the sample.

The cohort comprised 710 or so healthy bone marrow donors. All cohort members were sampled while nominally healthy, although unrecorded immune exposures were likely present. The donor tested CMV seropositive, placing the donor among the roughly 300 seropositive members of the cohort. A peripheral blood sample was collected from each donor, and TCR beta sequencing was performed on peripheral blood mononuclear cells. The Qiagen DNeasy Blood Extraction Kit was used to extract genomic DNA from the blood cell samples. Looking up the germline V gene yields CDR1 SGHRS and CDR2 YFSETQ. Inclusive of the bounding cysteine and phenylalanine, the CDR3 is 16 residues long. CDR3 DNA is the only sequence kept; it has 48 bases, read in frame from the first base. Trimming accounts for 0 bases at V and 7 bases at J, while the number of junction bases matched to no gene is 7.

The material sequenced was PBMCs. The clonotype was recovered from a woman aged 25 to 39 in good health and CMV-seropositive. The chain couples TRBV5-1 to TRBJ2-1, with 10 bases matching TRBD2. The CDR3 here reads CASSLVLASGRNEQFF. The sequenced DNA: TGCGCCAGCAGCTTGGTCTTGGCTAGCGGGAGAAATGAGCAGTTCTTC.